The 20 T cell receptor beta chains listed next were all sequenced from one sample in a study of T cells in localized non-small cell lung cancer. The protocol was immunoSEQ multiplex PCR, while the TCRdb copy is restricted to in-frame clones and leaves out a portion. The sample has about 19,000 clones; around nine tenths are singletons. The material was peripheral blood, obtained before any cancer treatment. These receptors were taken from a male donor older than 55 with stage I squamous cell lung carcinoma.

This sequence joins TRBV6-4 and TRBJ1-1; tentative D call: TRBD1 (5 bases). Germline V gene data show CDR1 as MRHNA and CDR2 as SNTAGT. This CDR3 is 14 amino acids long. Deletions cut 6 bases from V and 3 bases from J, with 14 bases between. The CDR3, as DNA: TGTGCCAGCAGACCCAATAAGGGGTACACTGAAGCTTTCTTT. It yields the protein CASRPNKGYTEAFF.

The DNA for the CDR3 is TGTGCCAGCAGCACCCGACAGGTACTCTCTGAAGCTTTCTTT. It codes for CASSTRQVLSEAFF. This chain joins TRBV11-2 and TRBJ1-1; weak D call: TRBD1 (6 bases). V was cut by 5 bases and J by 6 bases, with 16 bases left in between. Looked up from germline, CDR1 is SGHAT and CDR2 is FQNNGV. The CDR3 has 14 amino acids.

The chain links TRBV5-8 to TRBJ1-5, with D perhaps TRBD1 (5 bases). The CDR3 loop spans 15 amino acids. V was clipped by 2 bases and J by 6 bases, with 15 bases between them. Germline V gene data show CDR1 as SGHTS and CDR2 as YDEGEE. The CDR3 DNA follows: TGTGCCAGCAGCTTTATTCGGGGGGTCCTTCAGCCCCAGCATTTT. Translated: CASSFIRGVLQPQHF.

This clone was detected once. V is TRBV11-2 and J is TRBJ2-3, with 9 bases that match TRBD1. The CDR3 runs to 15 residues. The V gene end was trimmed by 3 bases and the J gene end by 6 bases; junction bases not matched to a gene: 7. The germline CDR1 and CDR2 sequences are SGHAT and FQNNGV. CDR3 sequence: CASSFTGGQGDTQYF. CDR3 sequence (DNA): TGTGCCAGCAGCTTCACCGGAGGACAGGGGGATACGCAGTATTTT. The variable domain in full, completed from reference TRBV11-2 and TRBJ2-3, reads EAGVAQSPRYKIIEKRQSVAFWCNPISGHATLYWYQQILGQGPKLLIQFQNNGVVDDSQLPKDRFSAERLKGVDSTLKIQPAKLEDSAVYLCASSFTGGQGDTQYFGPGTRLTVL.

This chain links TRBV5-5 with TRBJ2-7; TRBD2 might be the D (5 bases). The V end lost 4 bases, the J end lost 3 bases, and 14 bases lay between the germline ends. The germline gives CDR1 SGHKS, CDR2 YYEKEE (reference sequence). The CDR3 covers 14 residues. The CDR3 reads CASSPAPGNYEQYF. The CDR3 nucleotides are TGTGCCAGCAGCCCGGCCCCGGGGAACTACGAGCAGTACTTC.

This sequence joins TRBV2 and TRBJ1-2; no clear D gene. Germline CDR1 SNHLY, CDR2 FYNNEI. The CDR3 has 14 amino acids. V dropped 6 bases and J dropped 5 bases, with 16 bases sitting between them. Here the CDR3 reads CASSTLGAGYGYTF. CDR3 nucleotide sequence: TGTGCCAGCAGCACACTGGGAGCGGGTTATGGCTACACCTTC.

This chain's CDR3 is CAWGTYSTDTQYF. The CDR3 DNA reads TGTGCCTGGGGGACATATAGCACAGATACGCAGTATTTT. V gene TRBV30 combines with J gene TRBJ2-3, with D perhaps matching TRBD1 (6 bases). The CDR3 runs 13 residues. Germline CDR1 is GTSNPN and CDR2 is SVGIG (reference sequence). With 5 bases removed from V and 0 bases from J, the gap between germline ends came to 9 bases.

This chain uses TRBV30 with TRBJ2-3; TRBD2 agrees at 10 bases. V trimming: 5 bases; J trimming: 5 bases; junction bases outside the gene matches: 7. The V gene's germline CDR1 is GTSNPN and CDR2 SVGIG (reference sequence). The CDR3 is made up of 14 amino acids. Written as DNA, the CDR3 is TGTGCCTGGGGTCTAGCGGGAGCGGTAGATACGCAGTATTTT. Its protein is CAWGLAGAVDTQYF. Together with reference TRBV30 and TRBJ2-3, the CDR3 gives the full variable domain: SQTIHQWPATLVQPVGSPLSLECTVEGTSNPNLYWYRQAAGRGLQLLFYSVGIGQISSEVPQNLSASRPQDRQFILSSKKLLLSDSGFYLCAWGLAGAVDTQYFGPGTRLTVL.

J is TRBJ2-3 and V is TRBV27; 11 nucleotides agree with TRBD2. The CDR3 length is 14 residues. Germline lookup yields CDR1 MNHEY and CDR2 SMNVEV (reference sequence). V lost 7 bases to trimming and J lost 5 bases; unmatched junction nucleotides: 5. CDR3 residues: CASTGLAGLDTQYF. In DNA, the CDR3 is TGTGCCAGCACCGGACTAGCGGGTCTAGATACGCAGTATTTT.

The chain combines TRBV7-2 with TRBJ2-7; D remains ambiguous. Trimming cost V 7 bases and J 0 bases, with 7 bases left between them. The CDR3 is made up of 12 amino acids. Germline V CDR1 and CDR2: SGHTA, FQGNSA. CDR3 amino acids: CASTPDSYEQYF. The CDR3 bases are TGTGCCAGCACCCCAGACTCCTACGAGCAGTACTTC. The full variable domain, in which reference TRBV7-2 and TRBJ2-7 provide the parts outside the CDR3, is GAGVSQSPSNKVTEKGKDVELRCDPISGHTALYWYRQSLGQGLEFLIYFQGNSAPDKSGLPSDRFSAERTGGSVSTLTIQRTQQEDSAVYLCASTPDSYEQYFGPGTRLTVT.

The chain recombines TRBV6-5 with TRBJ2-7; D ambiguous. The CDR3 consists of 15 residues. Trimming took 0 bases from V and 2 from J, leaving 11 bases between them. Germline V gene data show CDR1 as MNHEY and CDR2 as SVGAGI. CDR3 in amino acids: CASSYSSLEAYEQYF. CDR3 coding DNA: TGTGCCAGCAGTTACTCGAGCTTAGAGGCCTACGAGCAGTACTTC.

The chain carries TRBV6-1 and TRBJ2-7; 8 bases are shared with TRBD1. Germline V gene sequence: CDR1 MNHNS, CDR2 SASEGT. CDR3 size: 16 residues. Trimming took 0 bases from V and 3 from J; bases not matched to a gene: 7. The DNA of the CDR3 is TGTGCCAGCAGTGAAGCAGGGGGACAGGCTATCTACGAGCAGTACTTC. Amino acids: CASSEAGGQAIYEQYF.

The chain has TRBV5-1 and TRBJ1-1; D gene ambiguous. Germline loops: CDR1 SGHRS, CDR2 YFSETQ. The germline V and J ends were trimmed by 1 base and 0 bases, with 10 bases remaining between them. The CDR3 contains 15 residues. The CDR3 bases are TGCGCCAGCAGCTTGATCGAGGCGATGAACACTGAAGCTTTCTTT. Amino acid sequence: CASSLIEAMNTEAFF. Based on the CDR3 plus reference TRBV5-1 and TRBJ1-1, the full variable domain is KAGVTQTPRYLIKTRGQQVTLSCSPISGHRSVSWYQQTPGQGLQFLFEYFSETQRNKGNFPGRFSGRQFSNSRSEMNVSTLELGDSALYLCASSLIEAMNTEAFFGQGTRLTVV.

This chain connects TRBV30 to TRBJ1-4; 8 bases are shared with TRBD1. With 0 bases clipped from V and 6 bases from J, the junction kept 6 bases outside the gene matches. The germline V gene has CDR1 GTSNPN and CDR2 SVGIG (reference sequence). This CDR3 has 15 residues. As DNA, the CDR3 is TGTGCCTGGAGTGTACGGGCAGGGGGCTATGAAAAACTGTTTTTT. It codes for CAWSVRAGGYEKLFF.

The chain combines TRBV11-3 with TRBJ2-7; D might be TRBD1 (6 bases). This CDR3 is 13 amino acids long. Trimming pared 8 bases from V and 5 bases from J, leaving 16 bases between. Per the germline V gene, CDR1 is SGHNT and CDR2 is YENEEA. In DNA, the CDR3 is TGTGCCAGCCGTGGGGGCAGCTCGAACGAGCAGTACTTC. Residues: CASRGGSSNEQYF.

This chain uses TRBV19 with TRBJ2-7, with 10 bases that match TRBD2. Germline loops: CDR1 LNHDA, CDR2 SQIVND (reference sequence). V lost 6 bases and J lost 3; bases outside the gene matches: 8. CDR3 length: 15 amino acids. CDR3 nucleotide sequence: TGTGCCAGTAGGCCCGCTAGCGGGAGTTACTACGAGCAGTACTTC. Its translation: CASRPASGSYYEQYF.

V is TRBV2 and J is TRBJ2-1; D gene ambiguous. Germline V gene lookup returns CDR1 SNHLY and CDR2 FYNNEI. V gave up 4 bases and J gave up 5 bases, with 12 bases separating them. There are 14 residues in the CDR3. DNA for the CDR3: TGTGCCAGCAGTGCTGGCCGGACGGACAATGAGCAGTTCTTC. Its protein is CASSAGRTDNEQFF. Together with reference TRBV2 and TRBJ2-1, the CDR3 gives the full variable domain: EPEVTQTPSHQVTQMGQEVILRCVPISNHLYFYWYRQILGQKVEFLVSFYNNEISEKSEIFDDQFSVERPDGSNFTLKIRSTKLEDSAMYFCASSAGRTDNEQFFGPGTRLTVL.

The rearrangement uses TRBV10-3 and TRBJ2-1; 8 positions match TRBD1. The CDR3 is 14 residues long. The V segment lost 2 bases and the J segment 6 bases; nucleotides outside the gene matches: 3. CDR1 ENHRY and CDR2 SYGVKD come from the germline V gene. CDR3 sequence (DNA): TGTGCCATCAGTGAGCAGGGGGCTATCAATGAGCAGTTCTTC. It translates to CAISEQGAINEQFF.

About this clone itself: Compared with germline, one end of the junction differs, possibly owing to a read error. This rearrangement joins TRBV30 to TRBJ2-7; 7 positions agree with TRBD2. The germline gives CDR1 GTSNPN, CDR2 SVGIG (reference sequence). The CDR3 consists of 17 residues. Here the CDR3 reads CARSVRFPGGSSYEQYF. The CDR3 coding sequence is TGTGCCCGGAGTGTACGATTCCCGGGAGGCTCTTCCTACGAGCAGTACTTC.

The rearrangement links TRBV27 to TRBJ2-7; D is ambiguous. Germline CDR1 reads MNHEY; CDR2 reads SMNVEV (reference sequence). V shed 2 bases and J shed 6 bases, with 14 bases lying between them. The CDR3 loop spans 14 amino acids. The CDR3 DNA sequence: TGTGCCAGCAGTTTACAAGGTATAGGTGGCGAGCAGTACTTC. Its protein is CASSLQGIGGEQYF.